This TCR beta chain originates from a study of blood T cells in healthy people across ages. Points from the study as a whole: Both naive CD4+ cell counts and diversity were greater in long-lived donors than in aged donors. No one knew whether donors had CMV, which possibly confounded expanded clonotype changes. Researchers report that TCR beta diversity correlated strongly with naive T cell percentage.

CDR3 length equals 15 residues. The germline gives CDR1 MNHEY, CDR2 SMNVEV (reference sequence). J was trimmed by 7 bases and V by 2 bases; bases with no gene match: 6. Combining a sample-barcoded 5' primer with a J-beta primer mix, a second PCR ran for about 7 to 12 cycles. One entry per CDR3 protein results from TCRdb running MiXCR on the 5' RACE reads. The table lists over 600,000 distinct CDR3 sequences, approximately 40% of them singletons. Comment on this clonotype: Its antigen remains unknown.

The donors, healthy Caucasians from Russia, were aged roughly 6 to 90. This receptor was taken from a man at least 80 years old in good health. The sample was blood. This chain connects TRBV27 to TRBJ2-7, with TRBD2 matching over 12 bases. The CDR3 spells CASSLIATSGSEQYF. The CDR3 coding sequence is TGTGCCAGCAGTTTAATTGCGACTAGCGGGAGTGAGCAGTACTTC.